This T cell receptor beta chain was sequenced in a study of ipilimumab plus nivolumab after autologous stem cell transplantation. Turning to the study itself: Myeloma cases were transplant-naive high-risk or relapsed within 3 years post first autologous transplant.

Clones were sequenced by immunoSEQ multiplex PCR, and TCRdb holds only the in-frame ones, with some missing. Of some 43,000 clones listed, roughly 84% were seen once; the top ten hold nearly 0.9%. Ipilimumab, 1 mg/kg, started 14 to 28 days after autologous transplant. With respect to this clone: The antigen is not known.

General study points: Authors suggest TCR repertoire, Treg phenotype and gut microbiota support further study.

The V and J ends lost 0 bases and 4 bases, in that order; junction bases with no gene match: 14. CDR3 size: 18 residues. The V gene's germline CDR1 is SGDLS and CDR2 YYNGEE. The sequencing used PBMCs, collected in a trial of ipilimumab plus nivolumab as post-transplant consolidation. This receptor was identified in a male donor with multiple myeloma. V usage is TRBV9 and J usage is TRBJ2-3; 7 bases fit TRBD2. In DNA, the CDR3 is TGTGCCAGCAGCGTAGCTACAAGTGGGCTAGCGGCCCCAGATACGCAGTATTTT. Translated: CASSVATSGLAAPDTQYF.